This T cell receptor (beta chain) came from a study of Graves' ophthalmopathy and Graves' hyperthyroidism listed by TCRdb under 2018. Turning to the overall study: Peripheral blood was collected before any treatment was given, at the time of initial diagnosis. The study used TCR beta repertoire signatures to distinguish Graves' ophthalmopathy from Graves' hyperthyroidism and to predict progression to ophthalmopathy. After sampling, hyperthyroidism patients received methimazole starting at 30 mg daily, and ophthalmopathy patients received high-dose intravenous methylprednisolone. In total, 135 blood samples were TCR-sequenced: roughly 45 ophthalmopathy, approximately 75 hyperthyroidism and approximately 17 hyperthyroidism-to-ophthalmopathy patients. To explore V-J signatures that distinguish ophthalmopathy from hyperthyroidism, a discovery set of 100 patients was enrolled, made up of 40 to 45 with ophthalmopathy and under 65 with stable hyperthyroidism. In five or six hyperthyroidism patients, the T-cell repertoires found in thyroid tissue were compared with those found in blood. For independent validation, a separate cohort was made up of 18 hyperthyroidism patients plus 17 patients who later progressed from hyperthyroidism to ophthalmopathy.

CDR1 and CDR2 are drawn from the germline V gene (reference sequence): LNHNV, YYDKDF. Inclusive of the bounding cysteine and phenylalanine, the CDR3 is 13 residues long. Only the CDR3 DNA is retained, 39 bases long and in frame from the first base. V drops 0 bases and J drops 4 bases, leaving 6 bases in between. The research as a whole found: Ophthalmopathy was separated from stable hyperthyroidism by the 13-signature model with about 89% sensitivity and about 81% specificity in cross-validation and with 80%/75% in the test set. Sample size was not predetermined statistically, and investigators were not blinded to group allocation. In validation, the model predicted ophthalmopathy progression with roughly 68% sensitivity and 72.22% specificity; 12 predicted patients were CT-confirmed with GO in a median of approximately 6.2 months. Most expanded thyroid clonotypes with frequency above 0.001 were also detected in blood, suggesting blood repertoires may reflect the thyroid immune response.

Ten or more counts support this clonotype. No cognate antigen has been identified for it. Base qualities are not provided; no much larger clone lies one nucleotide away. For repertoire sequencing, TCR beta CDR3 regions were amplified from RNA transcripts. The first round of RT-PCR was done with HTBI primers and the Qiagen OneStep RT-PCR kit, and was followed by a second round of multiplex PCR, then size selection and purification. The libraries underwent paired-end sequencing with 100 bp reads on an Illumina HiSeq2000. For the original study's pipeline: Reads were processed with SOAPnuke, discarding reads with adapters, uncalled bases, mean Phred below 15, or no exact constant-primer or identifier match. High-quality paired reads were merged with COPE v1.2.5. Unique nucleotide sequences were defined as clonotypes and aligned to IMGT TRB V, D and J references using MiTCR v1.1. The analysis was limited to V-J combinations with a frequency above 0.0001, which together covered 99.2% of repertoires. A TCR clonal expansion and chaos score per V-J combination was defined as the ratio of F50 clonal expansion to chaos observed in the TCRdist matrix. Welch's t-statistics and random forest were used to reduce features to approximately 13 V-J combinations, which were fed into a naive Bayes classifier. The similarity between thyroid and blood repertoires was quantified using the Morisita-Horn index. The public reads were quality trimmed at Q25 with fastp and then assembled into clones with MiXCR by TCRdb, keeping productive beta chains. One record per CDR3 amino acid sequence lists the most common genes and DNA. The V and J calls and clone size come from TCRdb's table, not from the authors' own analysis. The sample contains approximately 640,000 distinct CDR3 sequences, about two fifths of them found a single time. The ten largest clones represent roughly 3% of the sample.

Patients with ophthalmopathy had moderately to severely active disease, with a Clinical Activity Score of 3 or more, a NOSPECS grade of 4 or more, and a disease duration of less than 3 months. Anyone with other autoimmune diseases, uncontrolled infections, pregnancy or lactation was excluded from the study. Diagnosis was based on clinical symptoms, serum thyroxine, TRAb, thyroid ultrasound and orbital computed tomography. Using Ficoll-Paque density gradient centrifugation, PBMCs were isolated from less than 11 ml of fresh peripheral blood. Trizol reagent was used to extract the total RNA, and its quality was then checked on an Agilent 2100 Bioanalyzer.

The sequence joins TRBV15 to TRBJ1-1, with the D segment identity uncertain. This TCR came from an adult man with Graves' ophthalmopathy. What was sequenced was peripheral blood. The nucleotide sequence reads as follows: TGTGCCACCAGCAGAGAAGGAGTCACTGAAGCTTTCTTT. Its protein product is CATSREGVTEAFF. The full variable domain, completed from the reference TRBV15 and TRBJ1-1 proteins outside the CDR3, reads DAMVIQNPRYQVTQFGKPVTLSCSQTLNHNVMYWYQQKSSQAPKLLFHYYDKDFNNEADTPDNFQSRRPNTSFCFLDIRSPGLGDTAMYLCATSREGVTEAFFGQGTRLTVV.